This TCR beta chain was identified in a study of blood T cell repertoires in COVID-19 (dated by TCRdb to the early 2020s). For the study in its entirety: Samples covering the acute and convalescent phases of COVID-19 were provided by collaborators in the United States, Italy and Spain. The prospective study material was composed of cDNA or gDNA derived from T cells, B-cell-depleted T cells, or PBMCs. Subjects who had been exposed to COVID-19, were actively infected with it, or had recovered from it provided the deeply sampled blood TCRbeta repertoires that made up the dataset. A freely available public database, intended as a resource for researchers studying the immune response to SARS-CoV-2, is where the repertoires were released. Samples came from the ongoing ImmuneRACE study (first 160 participants) plus 1,254 subjects from 6 global collaborators. The sample metadata nearly always contained a de-identified subject ID, COVID-19 status, age in years and sex. Where available, HLA class I and class II types were taken from metadata supplied by the sample provider and were not determined by assay-based typing.

Whole blood was collected in K2EDTA tubes by collaborating institutions according to the institutions' own protocols. Collaborator samples were shipped for TCRbeta analysis as frozen whole blood, isolated PBMCs, or DNA extracted from either sample type. The immunoSEQ Assay, a bias-controlled multiplex PCR, was used to amplify TCRbeta CDR3 regions from genomic DNA. The original methods were these. The number of nucleated cells in each sample was estimated from the amplification of reference gene primers within the assay. To quantify the absolute abundance of each unique TCRbeta CDR3 rearrangement, sequence reads were collapsed and filtered. For each sample, productive Simpson clonality was calculated as the square root of Simpson's diversity index over productive rearrangements. TCRdb took over this immuneACCESS table, retaining in-frame rearrangements with V and J assigned. Such tables are incomplete; in checked studies, under half of the missing clones stem from an unresolved V gene, and the remainder is unexplained. From that table come the V and J calls and clone size; the DNA was used to work out D and trimming. A total of 180,000 or so clones appear in this sample, 70% to 90% of them only once. Roughly 7.8% of the sample goes to the ten largest clones.

About this clone: Its antigen is currently not known. No base quality information exists; no much larger clone differs at one position.

General findings and caveats noted by the study authors: How much clinical and demographic metadata was included differed by source and by participant, and the metadata was provided uncurated.

Trimming at the junction amounts to 3 bases on V and 5 bases on J, and the germline ends lie 3 bases apart. Its CDR3 holds 11 amino acids, cysteine through phenylalanine. The only DNA kept is the CDR3, 33 bases in frame from the first base. The germline V gene supplies CDR1 SGHRS and CDR2 YFSETQ. The chain is encoded by TRBV5-1 joined to TRBJ1-3, with the D gene not confidently named. The sequenced material came from peripheral blood. This clonotype was obtained from a man aged 60 to 69 with acute or convalescent COVID-19. The CDR3 corresponds to CASSYRNTIYF. The DNA is as follows: TGCGCCAGCAGCTACAGAAACACCATATATTTT.